Shown below are 29 T cell receptor beta chains from a single sample sequenced in a study of T cells in Graves' hyperthyroidism and ophthalmopathy. Amplification of TCR beta CDR3 regions used RNA as the template. TCR CDR3 regions were first amplified by RT-PCR with HTBI primers. One entry per CDR3 protein, called by TCRdb with MiXCR from the multiplex PCR reads. This repertoire shows 650,000 to 800,000 distinct CDR3 sequences, 45% found once; its top ten account for about 7.2%. The sequencing input was peripheral blood or thyroid tissue (not recorded which). The receptors stem from an adult man with Graves' disease, either hyperthyroidism or ophthalmopathy (not recorded which).

This clonotype was seen more than once but under ten times. The gene calls are TRBV20-1 and TRBJ2-7; 10 bases match TRBD2. The germline V gene encodes CDR1 DFQATT and CDR2 SNEGSKA (reference sequence). CDR3 length equals 15 residues. With 3 bases clipped from V and 4 bases from J, the junction kept 9 bases outside the gene matches. The CDR3 protein is CSASSRSSGSYEQYF. The CDR3 DNA reads as TGCAGTGCTAGCTCCCGGTCTAGCGGGAGTTACGAGCAGTACTTC.

The chain is built from TRBV20-1 and TRBJ2-7; D possibly uses TRBD1 or TRBD2 (6 bases each). CDR1 DFQATT and CDR2 SNEGSKA come from the germline V gene (reference sequence). Trimming shortened V by 6 bases and J by 1 base, and 10 bases separated the two germline ends. The CDR3 is 12 amino acids. The CDR3 region has the DNA TGCAGTGCAGGGGGGTTGTCCTACGAGCAGTACTTC. Its protein product is CSAGGLSYEQYF.

Many counts were recorded for this clonotype. This sequence joins TRBV7-2 and TRBJ1-4; tentative D call: TRBD1 (5 bases). The CDR3 spans 13 residues. Germline CDR1 and CDR2: SGHTA and FQGNSA. The germline V and J ends were trimmed by 3 bases and 8 bases, with 10 bases remaining between them. CDR3 in DNA: TGTGCCAGCAGCTTGGGACGGGAAGAAAAACTGTTTTTT. It specifies CASSLGREEKLFF.

This clonotype was recorded at least ten times. The CDR3 coding sequence is TGTGCCAGCAGCGTAGGACAGATCTCTGGAAACACCATATATTTT. Residues: CASSVGQISGNTIYF. The chain employs TRBV9 and TRBJ1-3, with D possibly TRBD1 on 5 matching bases. CDR3 length: 15 amino acids. Germline V gene sequence: CDR1 SGDLS, CDR2 YYNGEE. V dropped 0 bases and J dropped 0 bases, with 7 bases sitting between them.

The chain links TRBV25-1 to TRBJ2-7; possibly TRBD2 for D (6 bases). Looked up from germline, CDR1 is MGHDK and CDR2 is SYGVNS. The CDR3 has 16 residues. With 4 bases removed from V and 5 bases from J, the gap between germline ends came to 21 bases. CDR3 coding DNA: TGTGCCAGCAGTGCAAACGATCACAGGAGGGACCACGAGCAGTACTTC. Protein sequence: CASSANDHRRDHEQYF.

In its sample, this clonotype was seen many times. The chain has TRBV29-1 and TRBJ1-1; 8 bases match TRBD1. Germline V gene data show CDR1 as SQVTM and CDR2 as ANQGSEA. V lost 6 bases to trimming and J lost 1 base; unmatched junction nucleotides: 10. CDR3 size: 15 residues. The CDR3 DNA is TGCAGCGTCCGACGACAGGGGAGTGGGAACACTGAAGCTTTCTTT. This translates into CSVRRQGSGNTEAFF.

The rearrangement links TRBV9 to TRBJ2-7; D uncertain. The V end was cut by 4 bases, the J end by 5 bases, with 16 bases between. The CDR3 has 14 residues. Germline values: CDR1 SGDLS, CDR2 YYNGEE. The CDR3 here is CASSPRLATNEQYF. As DNA, the CDR3 is TGTGCCAGCAGCCCCCGACTGGCTACCAACGAGCAGTACTTC.

This clonotype was seen just once. The rearrangement links TRBV29-1 to TRBJ1-5; 11 positions match TRBD1. CDR3 length: 14 residues. Trimming removed 8 bases from V and 4 bases from J; junction bases left unmatched: 7. Germline CDR1 and CDR2: SQVTM and ANQGSEA. The CDR3: CSPGQGVVNQPQHF. The CDR3 nucleotides read TGCAGCCCGGGACAGGGGGTCGTGAATCAGCCCCAGCATTTT.

Note on this clonotype: Lacking the conserved final phenylalanine or tryptophan, this CDR3 likely reflects a read error. This chain connects TRBV9 to TRBJ1-6; no reliable D call. Germline CDR1 SGDLS, CDR2 YYNGEE. CDR3 size: 17 residues. V shed 1 base and J shed 6 bases, with 17 bases lying between them. The CDR3 spells CASSVIRRLIFNSPLHS. The CDR3 DNA is TGTGCCAGCAGCGTAATCCGGAGACTAATATTTAATTCACCCCTCCACTCT.

This clonotype was counted ten times or more. The J gene is TRBJ1-5, the V gene TRBV7-2; tentatively, D is TRBD1 (6 bases). CDR1 and CDR2 from the germline V gene are SGHTA and FQGNSA. Trimming removed 5 bases at V and 5 bases at J, with 10 bases between. The CDR3 has 13 residues. The CDR3 loop is CASSGQQDQPQHF. The CDR3 DNA reads as TGTGCCAGCAGCGGACAGCAGGATCAGCCCCAGCATTTT.

The sample holds one count of this clonotype. V gene TRBV4-1 combines with J gene TRBJ2-7; TRBD2 matches at 11 bases. The J segment lost 0 bases and the V segment lost 1 base, leaving 5 bases of the junction unmatched. The V gene's germline CDR1 is MGHRA and CDR2 YSYEKL. The CDR3 spans 17 residues. CDR3 in DNA: TGCGCCAGCAGCCAAGCTCTTAGCGGGAGGGCCTCCTACGAGCAGTACTTC. Translation: CASSQALSGRASYEQYF.

This clonotype has ten or more counts. This chain connects TRBV5-6 to TRBJ1-2, with 7 bases aligning to TRBD1. This CDR3 has 13 residues. V lost 0 bases to trimming and J lost 6 bases; unmatched junction nucleotides: 2. Germline V gene lookup returns CDR1 SGHDT and CDR2 YYEEEE. The CDR3 region is CASSLVGGDGYTF. The DNA for the CDR3 is TGTGCCAGCAGCTTGGTAGGGGGCGATGGCTACACCTTC.

J is TRBJ2-3 and V is TRBV29-1; 8 bases agree with TRBD2. V shed 3 bases and J 0 bases; nucleotides not matched to a gene: 8. Germline V gene sequence: CDR1 SQVTM, CDR2 ANQGSEA. The CDR3 is 16 residues long. In DNA form, the CDR3 reads TGCAGCGTTGACGGTAGCGGGGAGGAGAGCACAGATACGCAGTATTTT. The encoded protein is CSVDGSGEESTDTQYF.

This clonotype has a handful of counts. Germline and junction disagree at one end, which may indicate a read error. V and J are TRBV10-3 and TRBJ1-6, with D uncertain. The germline CDR1 and CDR2 sequences are ENHRY and SYGVKD. The CDR3 sequence is 14 residues long. DNA for the CDR3: TGTGCCAGCAGTCCGACCACCTATAATTCACCCCTCCACTTT. This encodes CASSPTTYNSPLHF.

The chain recombines TRBV24-1 with TRBJ2-3; D is unclear. The V and J ends lost 0 bases and 0 bases respectively, with 12 bases between them. The CDR3 runs to 17 residues. CDR1 is KGHDR and CDR2 is SFDVKD in the germline V gene. CDR3: CATSDLRKGTSTDTQYF. CDR3 sequence (DNA): TGTGCCACCAGTGATTTGCGGAAGGGTACTAGCACAGATACGCAGTATTTT.

This clonotype was observed a handful of times. The chain joins TRBV7-2 to TRBJ2-5, with 7 bases that match TRBD1. CDR3 length: 16 amino acids. Losses at the gene ends were 5 bases for V and 5 bases for J; bases not matched to a gene: 14. CDR1 and CDR2 from the germline V gene are SGHTA and FQGNSA. CDR3 sequence: CASSQDLNRGYETQYF. Here the CDR3 DNA reads TGTGCCAGCAGCCAAGATCTTAACAGGGGCTATGAGACCCAGTACTTC.

The chain joins TRBV15 to TRBJ1-1, with TRBD1 matching over 9 bases. The V gene end was trimmed by 4 bases and the J gene end by 0 bases; junction bases not matched to a gene: 6. The germline gives CDR1 LNHNV, CDR2 YYDKDF (reference sequence). The CDR3 has 16 amino acids. Here the CDR3 reads CATSTGGQGLNTEAFF. Written as DNA, the CDR3 is TGTGCCACCAGCACAGGGGGACAGGGACTGAACACTGAAGCTTTCTTT.

The rearrangement links TRBV6-1 to TRBJ1-4; D is unclear. Germline loops: CDR1 MNHNS, CDR2 SASEGT. The CDR3 totals 15 residues. The V and J ends lost 0 bases and 5 bases respectively, with 10 bases between them. The CDR3 region is CASSEAQGQNEKLFF. Written as DNA, the CDR3 is TGTGCCAGCAGTGAAGCACAAGGGCAAAATGAAAAACTGTTTTTT.

The V and J genes are TRBV20-1 and TRBJ1-3; no firm D call. The germline V gene encodes CDR1 DFQATT and CDR2 SNEGSKA (reference sequence). Between the trimmed V and J ends, which lost 5 bases and 2 bases, there was a span of 13 bases. The CDR3 is 14 residues long. The CDR3 region is CSASPRGPGNTIYF. CDR3 coding DNA: TGCAGTGCTTCCCCGCGAGGACCTGGAAACACCATATATTTT.

This clonotype was detected many times. This chain uses TRBV20-1 with TRBJ2-5; possible D gene TRBD1, 6 bases. Looked up from germline, CDR1 is DFQATT and CDR2 is SNEGSKA (reference sequence). CDR3 length equals 15 residues. Trimming took 0 bases from V and 5 from J, leaving 16 bases between them. For the CDR3, the DNA is TGCAGTGCTAGAGATTCGGGTACTAGGGGGGAGACCCAGTACTTC. This codes for CSARDSGTRGETQYF.

Concerning this clonotype: This sequence may be a read error, since a much larger clone differs from it by one base. V usage is TRBV2 and J usage is TRBJ2-6; D gene uncertain. V lost 11 bases, J lost 1 base, and 0 bases lay in between. The CDR3 is made up of 10 amino acids. The germline gives CDR1 SNHLY, CDR2 FYNNEI. The CDR3 sequence: CASGANVLTF. The CDR3 nucleotides read TGTGCCTCTGGGGCCAACGTCCTGACTTTC.

About this clonotype itself: Given a much more abundant clone one base away, this may be a read error. V gene TRBV7-9 combines with J gene TRBJ2-7; no firm D call. The CDR3 has 14 residues. Per the germline V gene, CDR1 is SEHNR and CDR2 is FQNEAQ (reference sequence). The CDR3 nucleotides read TGTGGCAGCAGCCGCCGGACCCTTCCTTCCGAGCAGTACTTC. Amino acids: CGSSRRTLPSEQYF. The whole variable domain, filled in from reference TRBV7-9 and TRBJ2-7, reads DTGVSQNPRHKITKRGQNVTFRCDPISEHNRLYWYRQTLGQGPEFLTYFQNEAQLEKSRLLSDRFSAERPKGSFSTLEIQRTEQGDSAMYLCGSSRRTLPSEQYFGPGTRLTVT.

This clonotype is a singleton in its sample. Mismatch with germline at one junction end may stem from a read error. The chain links TRBV2 to TRBJ2-1; D is perhaps TRBD1 or TRBD2 (7 bases each). This CDR3 has 15 residues. CDR1 and CDR2 from the germline V gene are SNHLY and FYNNEI. This CDR3 reads CAISESGGAHNEQFF. The CDR3 nucleotides read TGTGCCATCAGTGAATCAGGGGGGGCCCACAATGAGCAGTTCTTC.

This chain connects TRBV15 to TRBJ2-7; D may be TRBD1 or TRBD2 (6 bases each). Trimming stripped 4 bases from V and 3 bases from J, with 13 bases between. The CDR3 loop spans 14 amino acids. Germline V gene sequence: CDR1 LNHNV, CDR2 YYDKDF (reference sequence). DNA of the CDR3: TGTGCCACCAGCACAGGGGACTTGGACTACGAGCAGTACTTC. It is translated as CATSTGDLDYEQYF.

This chain links TRBV12-3 or TRBV12-4 with TRBJ1-2, with TRBD1 matching over 7 bases. The CDR3 has 15 residues. Trimming took 4 bases from V and 4 from J; bases not matched to a gene: 9. The DNA for the CDR3 is TGTGCCAGCAGTTACTCTTCGACAGGGCGCTATGGCTACACCTTC. This encodes CASSYSSTGRYGYTF.

This clonotype was seen only once. The chain joins TRBV29-1 to TRBJ1-4; weak D call: TRBD1 (5 bases). CDR1 and CDR2 from the germline V gene are SQVTM and ANQGSEA. Trimming took 2 bases from V and 7 from J, leaving 14 bases between them. The CDR3 sequence is 14 residues long. CDR3 region: CSVEHSEGTEKLFF. The CDR3 DNA reads as TGCAGCGTTGAACATTCAGAGGGGACTGAAAAACTGTTTTTT.

The chain carries TRBV7-2 and TRBJ1-5; D uncertain. The V and J ends lost 5 bases and 1 base respectively, with 15 bases between them. The CDR3 totals 16 residues. Per the germline V gene, CDR1 is SGHTA and CDR2 is FQGNSA. In nucleotides, the CDR3 is TGTGCCAGCAGCCCACGAGGGATGGGGAGCAATCAGCCCCAGCATTTT. This gives the protein CASSPRGMGSNQPQHF.

This sequence joins TRBV5-1 and TRBJ1-2, with 8 bases fitting TRBD1. Germline CDR1 is SGHRS and CDR2 is YFSETQ. V was pared by 7 bases and J by 2 bases, with 10 bases of the junction left unmatched. The CDR3 contains 15 residues. CDR3 residues: CASSEAGTGNYGYTF. DNA for the CDR3: TGCGCCAGCTCTGAGGCCGGGACAGGAAACTATGGCTACACCTTC.

The table lists this clonotype with many counts. The gene calls are TRBV7-9 and TRBJ2-7, with D uncertain. CDR3 length equals 13 residues. V lost 3 bases and J 2 bases, leaving 8 bases between the germline ends. Germline CDR1 is SEHNR and CDR2 is FQNEAQ (reference sequence). As DNA, the CDR3 is TGTGCCAGCAGCTTTGAGGCGACCTACGAGCAGTACTTC. Translation: CASSFEATYEQYF.